This record covers a single TCR beta chain. Clones were sequenced by immunoSEQ multiplex PCR, and TCRdb holds only the in-frame ones, with some missing. The sample has around 30,000 clones, approximately 90% seen once; the top ten hold roughly 4%. Trimming removed 5 bases from V and 0 bases from J, with 15 bases in between. This CDR3 comprises 16 residues. Germline lookup yields CDR1 LNHDA and CDR2 SQIVND (reference sequence). This entry belongs to a study of T cell changes during pregnancy in multiple sclerosis. The J gene is TRBJ2-3, the V gene TRBV19; possible D gene TRBD2, 6 bases. The material sequenced was CD8+ T cells from peripheral blood mononuclear cells, taken in the third trimester of pregnancy. The source of this sequence is a female donor with multiple sclerosis, enrolled in a pregnancy study. CDR3 sequence (DNA): TGTGCCAGTAGTTCCGGGACTGGGTCTAGCACAGATACGCAGTATTTT. This encodes CASSSGTGSSTDTQYF.